This T cell receptor beta chain was found in a study of pediatric ulcerative colitis. General study points: No controls had the two rectal clonotypes shared by ulcerative colitis patients. In rectum, acute severe colitis had expanded clones and less diversity.

The assay was immunoSEQ multiplex PCR, and TCRdb's table has in-frame clones only and misses some. The repertoire holds under 50,000 clones, with around 79% as singletons. Remarks on this clone: The antigen remains unidentified.

The rectum was sampled with one to two pinch biopsies at colonoscopy. This clonotype was sampled from a girl aged 10 to 17 with moderate ulcerative colitis. The sequenced sample consisted of gut tissue.

The CDR3 loop reads CASSVRDSQYSNQPQHF. CDR3 DNA sequence: TGTGCCAGTAGTGTAAGGGACAGCCAATATAGCAATCAGCCCCAGCATTTT. This chain links TRBV19 with TRBJ1-5, with TRBD1 identical over 7 bases. CDR3 length equals 17 residues. Germline V gene lookup returns CDR1 LNHDA and CDR2 SQIVND (reference sequence). V lost 5 bases and J lost 0; bases outside the gene matches: 10.